The 17 T cell receptor beta chains below were found in one sample sequenced in a study of blood T cell repertoires in COVID-19. Measured with immunoSEQ multiplex PCR; TCRdb has only the in-frame clones, and not every one. The table lists roughly 17,000 clones, approximately 93% of them singletons. Sample: peripheral blood. The receptor set was obtained from a human donor in a cohort sampled during active COVID-19.

This clone was counted once. The CDR3 nucleotides read TGCGCCAGCAGCCAAGTCGTCGGGGGGGGGTTCAATGAGCAGTTCTTC. Its translation: CASSQVVGGGFNEQFF. The genes are TRBV4-3 and TRBJ2-1; 8 bases fit TRBD2. This CDR3 has 16 amino acids. V dropped 1 base and J dropped 6; count of bases not matched to a gene: 8. CDR1 and CDR2 from the germline V gene are LGHNA and YSLEER.

This clone has only one observation. The J gene is TRBJ1-1, the V gene TRBV28; tentative D call: TRBD1 (5 bases). The V gene lost 1 base and the J gene lost 4 bases, with 13 bases spanning the gap. Germline V gives CDR1 MDHEN, CDR2 SYDVKM. This CDR3 is built from 15 residues. CDR3 coding DNA: TGTGCCAGCAGTTTATACGGGGGTATCGTCACTGAAGCTTTCTTT. This gives the protein CASSLYGGIVTEAFF.

V gene TRBV15 combines with J gene TRBJ2-5; no definite D call. The CDR3 is 12 residues long. CDR1 is LNHNV and CDR2 is YYDKDF in the germline V gene (reference sequence). The V end lost 2 bases, the J end lost 2 bases, and 3 bases lay between the germline ends. This chain's CDR3 is CATSRPQETQYF. CDR3 DNA sequence: TGTGCCACCAGCAGACCTCAAGAGACCCAGTACTTC. Full variable domain (outside the CDR3, taken from reference TRBV15 and TRBJ2-5): DAMVIQNPRYQVTQFGKPVTLSCSQTLNHNVMYWYQQKSSQAPKLLFHYYDKDFNNEADTPDNFQSRRPNTSFCFLDIRSPGLGDTAMYLCATSRPQETQYFGPGTRLLVL.

Sample share makes this clone medium-sized. J is TRBJ2-7 and V is TRBV27, with 9 positions matching TRBD2. Germline V gene lookup returns CDR1 MNHEY and CDR2 SMNVEV (reference sequence). The CDR3 extends over 16 amino acids. With V trimmed by 5 bases and J by 2 bases, 10 bases remained unmatched. CDR3 in DNA: TGTGCCAGCAGTGGCCTTCGGGCTAGCGGGACCTACGAGCAGTACTTC. It codes for CASSGLRASGTYEQYF.

V gene TRBV18 combines with J gene TRBJ1-5; D remains unclear. The CDR3 is 16 residues long. Trimming cost V 2 bases and J 5 bases, with 16 bases left between them. Germline V gene data show CDR1 as KGHSH and CDR2 as LQKENI. In DNA, the CDR3 is TGTGCCAGCTCACCAATCCGGAGGGCTAGTGATCAGCCCCAGCATTTT. Amino acids: CASSPIRRASDQPQHF.

The chain joins TRBV28 to TRBJ2-7; 8 bases agree with TRBD2. CDR3 length equals 15 residues. The germline V gene encodes CDR1 MDHEN and CDR2 SYDVKM. The V and J ends lost 5 bases and 3 bases, in that order; junction bases with no gene match: 9. The chain's CDR3 is CASSPTGTRHYEQYF. The CDR3 bases are TGTGCCAGCAGTCCAACCGGGACTAGACACTACGAGCAGTACTTC.

The rearrangement links TRBV4-1 to TRBJ2-1; 11 positions agree with TRBD2. The CDR3 contains 17 residues. CDR1 and CDR2 from the germline V gene are MGHRA and YSYEKL. The J segment lost 8 bases and the V segment lost 0 bases, leaving 9 bases of the junction unmatched. CDR3 in amino acids: CASSQEPPSGRMDEQFF. The CDR3 nucleotides read TGCGCCAGCAGCCAAGAACCCCCTAGCGGGAGGATGGATGAGCAGTTCTTC.

A single count supports this clone. The V call is TRBV19, the J call TRBJ2-3; 7 bases fit TRBD1. CDR1 and CDR2 from the germline V gene are LNHDA and SQIVND (reference sequence). Germline trimming cut 6 bases from V and 0 bases from J; bases unmatched to any gene: 9. CDR3 size: 16 residues. This CDR3 reads CASSPGQARSTDTQYF. The CDR3, as DNA: TGTGCCAGTAGCCCCGGACAGGCCCGGAGCACAGATACGCAGTATTTT.

The V gene is TRBV6-5, the J gene TRBJ1-2, with 8 bases aligning to TRBD1. V lost 5 bases and J lost 4; bases outside the gene matches: 6. There are 14 residues in the CDR3. Germline V CDR1 and CDR2: MNHEY, SVGAGI. CDR3 in DNA: TGTGCCAGCAGTACCGCCGGGACAGGCTATGGCTACACCTTC. It encodes CASSTAGTGYGYTF.

The CDR3 protein is CASYPGQGNSPLHF. CDR3 nucleotides: TGTGCCAGTTATCCGGGACAGGGAAATTCACCCCTCCACTTT. J is TRBJ1-6 and V is TRBV28; 9 bases align to TRBD1. Germline trimming cut 9 bases from V and 7 bases from J; bases unmatched to any gene: 7. CDR3 size: 14 residues. Per the germline V gene, CDR1 is MDHEN and CDR2 is SYDVKM.

The chain uses TRBV3-1 (or the pseudogene TRBV3-2) and TRBJ1-1; 7 bases map to TRBD1. Germline V CDR1 and CDR2: LGHDT, YNNKEL (reference sequence). V lost 1 base, J lost 0 bases, and 14 bases stayed unmatched. The CDR3 loop spans 19 amino acids. This CDR3 is CASSQGSPGTVGMNTEAFF. The CDR3, as DNA: TGTGCCAGCAGCCAAGGGAGTCCCGGGACAGTCGGAATGAACACTGAAGCTTTCTTT.

This clone has a single count. This rearrangement joins TRBV30 to TRBJ2-3; 14 bases line up with TRBD2. The CDR3 sequence is 16 residues long. Germline V lookup: CDR1 GTSNPN, CDR2 SVGIG (reference sequence). J lost 1 base, V lost 0 bases, and 0 bases had no gene match. CDR3 sequence: CAWSVGLAGGTDTQYF. For the CDR3, the DNA is TGTGCCTGGAGTGTGGGACTAGCGGGAGGCACAGATACGCAGTATTTT.

This rearrangement joins TRBV6-2 or TRBV6-3 to TRBJ1-2; D call uncertain. The CDR3 has 13 amino acids. Germline V gene lookup returns CDR1 MNHEY and CDR2 SVGEGT. V lost 4 bases, J lost 2 bases, and 8 bases lay in between. The CDR3 nucleotides read TGTGCCAGCAGTTTTGGAGAGAACTATGGCTACACCTTC. It is translated as CASSFGENYGYTF.

The chain carries TRBV20-1 and TRBJ2-2, with D unclear. Germline V gene data show CDR1 as DFQATT and CDR2 as SNEGSKA (reference sequence). This CDR3 has 13 residues. V was shortened by 3 bases and J by 1 base, with 6 bases between the two germline ends. DNA for the CDR3: TGCAGTGCTAGTTCTCGGAACACCGGGGAGCTGTTTTTT. This sequence encodes CSASSRNTGELFF.

The chain recombines TRBV19 with TRBJ1-1; TRBD1 matches 7 bases. With V trimmed by 6 bases and J by 1 base, 11 bases remained unmatched. Germline V gives CDR1 LNHDA, CDR2 SQIVND (reference sequence). This CDR3 has 16 residues. The CDR3 sequence is CASRIGLNRGNTEAFF. CDR3 DNA: TGTGCCAGTAGGATTGGACTCAACAGGGGGAACACTGAAGCTTTCTTT.

This sequence joins TRBV13 and TRBJ2-2; no clear D gene. There are 15 residues in the CDR3. Between the trimmed V and J ends, which lost 0 bases and 6 bases, there was a span of 11 bases. Germline CDR1 and CDR2: PRHDT and FYEKMQ (reference sequence). CDR3: CASSLGQVSAGELFF. The CDR3 DNA is TGTGCCAGCAGCTTAGGGCAGGTTTCGGCCGGGGAGCTGTTTTTT.

The chain links TRBV7-2 to TRBJ2-7; D unclear. CDR1 is SGHTA and CDR2 is FQGNSA in the germline V gene. The CDR3 sequence is 11 residues long. The V gene lost 4 bases and the J gene lost 3 bases, with 4 bases spanning the gap. Here the CDR3 reads CASSSYYEQYF. The CDR3 region has the DNA TGTGCCAGCAGCTCTTACTACGAGCAGTACTTC.